One sample yielded the 15 T cell receptor beta chains listed below, sequenced in a study of blood T cell repertoires in COVID-19. Generated by immunoSEQ multiplex PCR, the TCRdb table keeps only in-frame clones and is missing some. The data show about 140,000 clones, 87% seen once. The specimen was peripheral blood. The receptor source for this set is a human donor in a cohort sampled during active COVID-19.

This clone has at least ten counts. The chain recombines TRBV3-1 (or the pseudogene TRBV3-2) with TRBJ2-4, with TRBD2 identical over 7 bases. V gave up 2 bases and J gave up 6 bases; unmatched junction bases: 10. The CDR3 spans 16 residues. Germline loops: CDR1 LGHDT, CDR2 YNNKEL (reference sequence). CDR3 sequence (DNA): TGTGCCAGCAGCCAAAGTGGCGGGGGTGCCGTAAACATTCAGTACTTC. This sequence encodes CASSQSGGGAVNIQYF.

This clone showed up just a few times. The CDR3 DNA follows: TGTGCCAGCAGCCTCTTCGGTACAGGGGGAGCTTTCTTT. It is translated as CASSLFGTGGAFF. This rearrangement joins TRBV12-3 or TRBV12-4 to TRBJ1-1, with 8 bases lining up with TRBD1. Trimming removed 6 bases from V and 10 bases from J; junction bases left unmatched: 10. This CDR3 has 13 amino acids.

J is TRBJ2-1 and V is TRBV7-8; TRBD2 aligns across 7 bases. The germline V gene encodes CDR1 SGHVS and CDR2 FQNEAQ. The CDR3 sequence is 14 residues long. V was pared by 7 bases and J by 6 bases, with 9 bases of the junction left unmatched. CDR3 bases: TGTGCCAGCAACGAAGCGGGGCCTATCAATGAGCAGTTCTTC. It yields the protein CASNEAGPINEQFF.

The chain recombines TRBV27 with TRBJ2-3, with 9 bases lining up with TRBD1. This CDR3 contains 15 residues. Germline trimming cut 8 bases from V and 0 bases from J; bases unmatched to any gene: 6. Germline V gives CDR1 MNHEY, CDR2 SMNVEV (reference sequence). The DNA for the CDR3 is TGTGCCAGCGGGGACAGGGCAATTAGCACAGATACGCAGTATTTT. It encodes CASGDRAISTDTQYF.

This clone was seen just once. This sequence joins TRBV6-6 and TRBJ2-7, with D unclear. The CDR3 extends over 12 amino acids. With 5 bases removed from V and 2 bases from J, the gap between germline ends came to 7 bases. The germline V gene has CDR1 MNHNY and CDR2 SVGAGI (reference sequence). CDR3 DNA: TGTGCCAGCAGTCCTACGGCCTACGAGCAGTACTTC. This gives the protein CASSPTAYEQYF.

V gene TRBV6-6 combines with J gene TRBJ1-2, with TRBD1 matching over 10 bases. CDR1 and CDR2 from the germline V gene are MNHNY and SVGAGI (reference sequence). This CDR3 is 15 amino acids long. Unmatched junction bases numbered 5, after V lost 0 bases and J lost 7 bases. The CDR3 DNA reads as TGTGCCAGCAGTTACTCACCGGGACAGGGGTCTGGCTACACCTTC. The encoded protein is CASSYSPGQGSGYTF.

The V call is TRBV3-1 (or the pseudogene TRBV3-2), the J call TRBJ2-2; 10 nucleotides line up with TRBD2. This CDR3 contains 18 residues. Germline trimming cut 2 bases from V and 6 bases from J; bases unmatched to any gene: 12. In germline, CDR1 is LGHDT, CDR2 YNNKEL (reference sequence). Here the CDR3 reads CASSQIPPSGGVPGELFF. In DNA, the CDR3 is TGTGCCAGCAGCCAAATCCCCCCTAGCGGGGGAGTCCCCGGGGAGCTGTTTTTT.

DNA for the CDR3: TGTGCCAGCAGCGTCGGGAAGGGCCAGGTCTACGAGCAGTACTTC. This translates into CASSVGKGQVYEQYF. V is TRBV9 and J is TRBJ2-7, with D maybe TRBD2 (5 bases). Looked up from germline, CDR1 is SGDLS and CDR2 is YYNGEE. V was clipped by 2 bases and J by 3 bases, with 15 bases between them. There are 15 residues in the CDR3.

This chain uses TRBV5-1 with TRBJ2-7; possibly TRBD2 for D (5 bases). Looked up from germline, CDR1 is SGHRS and CDR2 is YFSETQ. The CDR3 is made up of 14 amino acids. V dropped 0 bases and J dropped 2 bases, with 9 bases sitting between them. Here the CDR3 reads CASSLGGPTYEQYF. The CDR3 DNA reads as TGCGCCAGCAGCTTGGGCGGGCCCACCTACGAGCAGTACTTC.

In this sample, this clone turned up once. The CDR3 DNA follows: TGTGCCAGCAGCAGCGTTTCCGGGACAGCCCTAAATTCACCCCTCCACTTT. Translation: CASSSVSGTALNSPLHF. V gene TRBV7-9 combines with J gene TRBJ1-6, with 7 bases identical to TRBD1. With V trimmed by 5 bases and J by 7 bases, 14 bases remained unmatched. The germline CDR1 and CDR2 sequences are SEHNR and FQNEAQ (reference sequence). This CDR3 is 17 amino acids long.

The chain carries TRBV5-8 and TRBJ1-3; tentatively, D is TRBD1 (5 bases). Per the germline V gene, CDR1 is SGHTS and CDR2 is YDEGEE. CDR3 length equals 16 residues. The V end was cut by 0 bases, the J end by 0 bases, with 10 bases between. The CDR3 protein is CASSLGFRASGNTIYF. For the CDR3, the DNA is TGTGCCAGCAGCTTGGGATTCAGGGCCTCTGGAAACACCATATATTTT.

This rearrangement joins TRBV3-1 (or the pseudogene TRBV3-2) to TRBJ2-7; TRBD2 matches 14 bases. This CDR3 has 21 amino acids. The junction had 16 bases not matched to a gene; V was cut back by 3 bases and J by 0 bases. The germline V gene has CDR1 LGHDT and CDR2 YNNKEL (reference sequence). The CDR3: CASSHALGTSGGHSRSYEQYF. The CDR3 DNA sequence: TGTGCCAGCAGCCACGCACTCGGGACTAGCGGGGGCCACAGCCGCTCCTACGAGCAGTACTTC.

The rearrangement joins TRBV10-3 to TRBJ2-2; no reliable D call. From germline, CDR1 is ENHRY and CDR2 SYGVKD. CDR3 length equals 13 residues. Trimming cost V 2 bases and J 6 bases, with 7 bases left between them. Here the CDR3 reads CAISEVRAGELFF. As DNA, the CDR3 is TGTGCCATCAGTGAGGTGAGAGCCGGGGAGCTGTTTTTT.

J is TRBJ1-2 and V is TRBV3-1 (or the pseudogene TRBV3-2), with 8 bases identical to TRBD1. J gave up 3 bases and V 0 bases, and 15 bases lay outside the gene matches. There are 19 residues in the CDR3. Germline V gene sequence: CDR1 LGHDT, CDR2 YNNKEL (reference sequence). The CDR3 reads CASSQDLGQATQRDYGYTF. The CDR3 region has the DNA TGTGCCAGCAGCCAAGATTTGGGACAGGCGACCCAACGGGACTATGGCTACACCTTC.

In its sample, this clone was seen once. The genes are TRBV6-5 and TRBJ2-1; 7 positions agree with TRBD1. V lost 6 bases to trimming and J lost 5 bases; unmatched junction nucleotides: 4. The CDR3 runs 13 residues. CDR1 MNHEY and CDR2 SVGAGI come from the germline V gene. The CDR3 coding sequence is TGTGCCAGCAGAGACAGGGCCGACAATGAGCAGTTCTTC. Amino acids: CASRDRADNEQFF.